The 18 T cell receptor beta chains below all came from one sample that was sequenced in a study of siplizumab effects on memory and regulatory T cells. Assay: immunoSEQ multiplex PCR; the TCRdb copy retains only in-frame clones and omits some. This sample has under 100,000 clones; roughly 90% occur once, and the top ten carry 1.5% to 1.7%. The specimen sequenced was Tregs sorted from blood. The source is a human donor in good health.

The chain links TRBV18 to TRBJ1-1; D is perhaps TRBD1 (6 bases). Germline CDR1 and CDR2: KGHSH and LQKENI. CDR3 length: 15 residues. With 2 bases removed from V and 6 bases from J, the gap between germline ends came to 16 bases. DNA for the CDR3: TGTGCCAGCTCACCAACAGGGCCGGACTTCGCTGAAGCTTTCTTT. Translating gives CASSPTGPDFAEAFF.

This clone was recorded only once. V and J are TRBV15 and TRBJ1-1, with D perhaps matching TRBD1 (5 bases). The CDR3 consists of 14 residues. Trimming removed 8 bases at V and 4 bases at J, with 17 bases between. Germline V gives CDR1 LNHNV, CDR2 YYDKDF (reference sequence). CDR3 sequence reads: CATRVRGESTEAFF. DNA for the CDR3: TGTGCCACCCGGGTGCGGGGGGAGAGCACTGAAGCTTTCTTT.

CDR3 amino acids: CASSGGLAGYTDTQYF. The CDR3 nucleotides read TGTGCCAGCAGCGGAGGACTAGCGGGGTACACAGATACGCAGTATTTT. This chain connects TRBV7-9 to TRBJ2-3, with TRBD2 matching over 12 bases. J was trimmed by 2 bases and V by 5 bases; bases with no gene match: 5. The CDR3 length is 16 residues. Germline-derived CDR1 and CDR2 are SEHNR and FQNEAQ (reference sequence).

The chain employs TRBV6-5 and TRBJ1-3, with 8 bases matching TRBD1. V lost 0 bases to trimming and J lost 2 bases; unmatched junction nucleotides: 0. Germline assignment: CDR1 MNHEY and CDR2 SVGAGI. The CDR3 has 15 residues. The CDR3 sequence: CASSYSDRAGNTIYF. The CDR3 DNA reads TGTGCCAGCAGTTACTCGGACAGGGCTGGAAACACCATATATTTT.

The chain joins TRBV19 to TRBJ1-2; no reliable D call. This CDR3 has 13 amino acids. Germline lookup yields CDR1 LNHDA and CDR2 SQIVND (reference sequence). Trimming shortened V by 7 bases and J by 4 bases, and 13 bases separated the two germline ends. The CDR3 protein is CASTPTWPYGYTF. The DNA for the CDR3 is TGTGCCAGTACCCCTACCTGGCCCTATGGCTACACCTTC.

This clone appeared once. The V gene is TRBV28, the J gene TRBJ1-2; possibly TRBD1 for D (6 bases). Trimming cost V 2 bases and J 1 base, with 14 bases left between them. The length of the CDR3 is 16 residues. Germline V lookup: CDR1 MDHEN, CDR2 SYDVKM. The CDR3 region is CASSLRGTVGNYGYTF. Written as DNA, the CDR3 is TGTGCCAGCAGTTTAAGGGGGACCGTGGGTAACTATGGCTACACCTTC.

The chain combines TRBV30 with TRBJ1-2; no clear D. Trimming cost V 4 bases and J 8 bases, with 11 bases left between them. CDR1 GTSNPN and CDR2 SVGIG come from the germline V gene (reference sequence). The CDR3 loop spans 11 amino acids. Here the CDR3 DNA reads TGTGCCTGGAATGTGGGTGGAGGCTACACCTTC. Protein product: CAWNVGGGYTF.

This clone was detected only once. The rearrangement links TRBV4-1 to TRBJ1-6; D is perhaps TRBD1 (5 bases). CDR3 length: 17 amino acids. The germline V and J ends were trimmed by 0 bases and 6 bases, with 15 bases remaining between them. Germline V lookup: CDR1 MGHRA, CDR2 YSYEKL. This CDR3 reads CASSQDLGWRGNSPLHF. Here the CDR3 DNA reads TGCGCCAGCAGCCAAGATTTGGGATGGAGGGGTAATTCACCCCTCCACTTT.

The chain employs TRBV7-8 and TRBJ1-5; D uncertain. Germline assignment: CDR1 SGHVS and CDR2 FQNEAQ. The CDR3 is 13 residues long. The V gene lost 2 bases and the J gene lost 5 bases, with 7 bases spanning the gap. The CDR3: CASSLRRDQPQHF. As DNA, the CDR3 is TGTGCCAGCAGCTTACGTCGCGATCAGCCCCAGCATTTT.

The chain recombines TRBV4-3 with TRBJ2-7, with a possible D match to TRBD2 (6 bases). The CDR3 runs 15 residues. The germline V and J ends were trimmed by 4 bases and 7 bases, with 20 bases remaining between them. Per germline, CDR1 LGHNA and CDR2 YSLEER. The CDR3 coding sequence is TGCGCCAGCAGCCCGAACGGGCTTCAGGGAGGAGAGCAGTACTTC. Encoded protein: CASSPNGLQGGEQYF.

The genes are TRBV5-1 and TRBJ2-2; no reliable D call. CDR3 length: 13 amino acids. Per germline, CDR1 SGHRS and CDR2 YFSETQ. The V end lost 4 bases, the J end lost 3 bases, and 7 bases lay between the germline ends. The CDR3 nucleotides are TGCGCCAGCAGCCCCCCGGACACCGGGGAGCTGTTTTTT. This codes for CASSPPDTGELFF.

This chain joins TRBV6-5 and TRBJ1-2; the D is unclear. Trimming took 0 bases from V and 9 from J, leaving 8 bases between them. This CDR3 has 12 residues. Germline V lookup: CDR1 MNHEY, CDR2 SVGAGI. CDR3 sequence: CASSYSRHSYTF. CDR3 nucleotide sequence: TGTGCCAGCAGTTACTCGAGACATAGCTACACCTTC.

The chain uses TRBV25-1 and TRBJ1-3; D remains ambiguous. Germline lookup yields CDR1 MGHDK and CDR2 SYGVNS. V was pared by 4 bases and J by 4 bases, with 11 bases between. The CDR3 has 14 amino acids. CDR3 in DNA: TGTGCCAGCAGTGCAAATAGAGGGGGAAACACCATATATTTT. Translation: CASSANRGGNTIYF.

This chain links TRBV28 with TRBJ1-2; no firm D call. Trimming shortened V by 6 bases and J by 4 bases, and 15 bases separated the two germline ends. CDR1 MDHEN and CDR2 SYDVKM come from the germline V gene. The CDR3 runs to 14 residues. CDR3 in DNA: TGTGCCAGCAGCTCTCTAGTTAGGAGCTATGGCTACACCTTC. The encoded protein is CASSSLVRSYGYTF.

This chain joins TRBV18 and TRBJ2-5; D is uncertain. Trimming took 4 bases from V and 5 from J, leaving 17 bases between them. This CDR3 is 15 amino acids long. The V gene's germline CDR1 is KGHSH and CDR2 LQKENI. CDR3: CASSRTGSQEETQYF. In DNA, the CDR3 is TGTGCCAGCTCACGAACGGGCAGCCAAGAGGAGACCCAGTACTTC.

The CDR3 loop reads CASKFSGGRAFF. In DNA, the CDR3 is TGTGCCTCAAAGTTCTCGGGGGGGCGAGCTTTCTTT. The chain recombines TRBV19 with TRBJ1-1; a weak D match, TRBD1 (6 bases). This CDR3 is built from 12 residues. Germline CDR1 is LNHDA and CDR2 is SQIVND (reference sequence). Trimming cost V 11 bases and J 10 bases, with 20 bases left between them.

In the case of this clone: Additional DNA sequences in this sample encode the identical CDR3. This sequence joins TRBV1 and TRBJ2-2; the table assigns TRBD1, which was not confirmed against the DNA. TRBV1 is flagged as a pseudogene. The CDR3 loop spans 18 amino acids. The CDR3 protein is CTYIVGSYTGGATGELFF. CDR3 bases: TGCACCTACATAGTGGGATCTTATACAGGGGGCGCGACCGGGGAGCTGTTTTTT.

This clone was counted between two and nine times. V usage is TRBV30 and J usage is TRBJ2-1, with a possible D match to TRBD2 (7 bases). Germline CDR1 is GTSNPN and CDR2 is SVGIG (reference sequence). The germline V and J ends were trimmed by 0 bases and 9 bases, with 12 bases remaining between them. The CDR3 totals 13 residues. The CDR3 loop is CAWSVGGGGEQFF. CDR3 DNA sequence: TGTGCCTGGAGTGTAGGGGGGGGAGGTGAGCAGTTCTTC.